Here is one T cell receptor (beta chain) with its context. V lost 5 bases to trimming and J lost 6 bases; unmatched junction nucleotides: 8. The CDR3 extends over 14 amino acids. The germline V gene encodes CDR1 SGHAT and CDR2 FQNNGV. The data were produced by immunoSEQ multiplex PCR, yet TCRdb's version contains in-frame clones alone and is incomplete. This sample has about 73,000 clones; 93% occur once, and the top ten carry approximately 0.25%. The data derive from a study of technical replicates of blood from a handful of donors. The source is a human donor in good health. The V gene is TRBV11-2, the J gene TRBJ2-7; 9 bases align to TRBD2. Sequencing was done on a sample of T cells isolated from PBMCs. CDR3 coding DNA: TGTGCCAGCAGCCCCTTAGCGGGAGTGGGCGAGCAGTACTTC. As protein: CASSPLAGVGEQYF.